The 29 T cell receptor beta chains in this list originate from one sample, sequenced in a study of cytomegalovirus exposure and HLA in healthy donors. Clones were read by immunoSEQ multiplex PCR, and TCRdb kept only the in-frame ones, dropping some. Of under 200,000 clones in the sample, about 86% were seen once. The specimen was PBMCs. These receptors came from a woman in her thirties in good health and CMV-seronegative.

A word on this clone: At one end the junction does not follow the germline gene, possibly because of a read error. The V gene is TRBV7-2, the J gene TRBJ2-1; 7 bases map to TRBD2. The germline CDR1 and CDR2 sequences are SGHTA and FQGNSA. The CDR3 has 13 amino acids. This CDR3 is CASSIAGFNEQFF. The CDR3, as DNA: TGTGCCAGCAGCATAGCGGGCTTCAATGAGCAGTTCTTC.

The CDR3 DNA sequence: TGTGCCAGTAGCCGGAGGGCCCGGGACAATGAGCAGTTCTTC. It encodes CASSRRARDNEQFF. This rearrangement joins TRBV19 to TRBJ2-1; TRBD2 might be the D (6 bases). This CDR3 contains 14 residues. V gave up 6 bases and J gave up 5 bases, with 14 bases separating them. Germline assignment: CDR1 LNHDA and CDR2 SQIVND (reference sequence).

V and J are TRBV5-1 and TRBJ2-4; 7 nucleotides match TRBD1. This CDR3 has 16 amino acids. CDR1 SGHRS and CDR2 YFSETQ come from the germline V gene. Trimming at V came to 2 bases and at J to 3 bases, leaving 8 bases not matched to a gene. CDR3 sequence reads: CASSFGRGIDKNIQYF. The CDR3 DNA sequence: TGCGCCAGCAGCTTCGGCAGGGGGATCGACAAAAACATTCAGTACTTC.

This sequence joins TRBV28 and TRBJ1-5; 8 bases match TRBD1. In germline, CDR1 is MDHEN, CDR2 SYDVKM. This CDR3 is built from 14 residues. Trimming removed 6 bases from V and 7 bases from J; junction bases left unmatched: 8. The CDR3 nucleotides read TGTGCCAGCAGCCCGACAGGGGCGAGGCAGCCCCAGCATTTT. As protein: CASSPTGARQPQHF.

The V call is TRBV27, the J call TRBJ2-1; TRBD1 matches 7 bases. The CDR3 contains 13 residues. Losses at the gene ends were 5 bases for V and 5 bases for J; bases not matched to a gene: 3. Germline V gene lookup returns CDR1 MNHEY and CDR2 SMNVEV (reference sequence). The CDR3 nucleotides are TGTGCCAGCAGTCCCGGGACAGACAATGAGCAGTTCTTC. Translated, it gives CASSPGTDNEQFF.

The gene calls are TRBV30 and TRBJ2-2; no reliable D call. Germline V gene lookup returns CDR1 GTSNPN and CDR2 SVGIG (reference sequence). Between the trimmed V and J ends, which lost 6 bases and 6 bases, there was a span of 11 bases. The CDR3 is made up of 12 amino acids. The CDR3 here is CACLGSAGELFF. CDR3 in DNA: TGTGCCTGCCTAGGGTCCGCCGGGGAGCTGTTTTTT.

The rearrangement uses TRBV21-1 and TRBJ2-7; the table gives TRBD2 as D, unverified against the DNA. TRBV21-1 represents a pseudogene. The CDR3 is 16 amino acids. The CDR3 DNA follows: TGTGCCAGCAGCCTTAGCGGGACTAGCGGGACATCCGAGCAGTACTTC. It yields the protein CASSLSGTSGTSEQYF.

This sequence joins TRBV5-6 and TRBJ2-7; 7 nucleotides line up with TRBD1. Trimming removed 4 bases from V and 4 bases from J; junction bases left unmatched: 8. Germline lookup yields CDR1 SGHDT and CDR2 YYEEEE. The CDR3 sequence is 14 residues long. CDR3 sequence (DNA): TGTGCCAGCAGCGCGACAGGGTTTGGGTACGAGCAGTACTTC. Translated, it gives CASSATGFGYEQYF.

This chain connects TRBV6-6 to TRBJ1-1; tentatively, D is TRBD1 (6 bases). V lost 2 bases, J lost 1 base, and 8 bases lay in between. The CDR3 is 14 amino acids. Germline loops: CDR1 MNHNY, CDR2 SVGAGI (reference sequence). The CDR3 nucleotides are TGTGCCAGCAGTTACGCGGGACAGAACACTGAAGCTTTCTTT. Translated: CASSYAGQNTEAFF.

The V and J genes are TRBV5-6 and TRBJ1-5, with D hard to call. Trimming removed 1 base from V and 5 bases from J, with 4 bases in between. Germline CDR1 is SGHDT and CDR2 is YYEEEE. This CDR3 contains 12 residues. The CDR3: CASSLRDQPQHF. The CDR3 nucleotides read TGTGCCAGCAGCTTGCGGGATCAGCCCCAGCATTTT.

The CDR3 region has the DNA TGTGCCAGCAGAGAAGAAAGCGGGTCGTCAGATACGCAGTATTTT. Translating gives CASREESGSSDTQYF. V and J are TRBV27 and TRBJ2-3; tentative D call: TRBD2 (6 bases). CDR1 MNHEY and CDR2 SMNVEV come from the germline V gene (reference sequence). Trimming pared 6 bases from V and 4 bases from J, leaving 17 bases between. CDR3 length: 15 amino acids.

The V call is TRBV7-3, the J call TRBJ2-6; 10 positions agree with TRBD1. With 7 bases clipped from V and 3 bases from J, the junction kept 6 bases outside the gene matches. The CDR3 totals 16 residues. From germline, CDR1 is SGHTA and CDR2 FQGTGA. In DNA, the CDR3 is TGTGCCAGCACCAGGACAGGGGGGAGTGGGGCCAACGTCCTGACTTTC. Protein sequence: CASTRTGGSGANVLTF.

This chain links TRBV6-6 with TRBJ1-5; no definite D call. Germline assignment: CDR1 MNHNY and CDR2 SVGAGI (reference sequence). Trimming pared 6 bases from V and 7 bases from J, leaving 13 bases between. The CDR3 is 13 residues long. The CDR3 DNA follows: TGTGCCAGCAGCCCCGGGATTAGGCAGCCCCAGCATTTT. It codes for CASSPGIRQPQHF.

V usage is TRBV29-1 and J usage is TRBJ2-2; D not certain. Germline assignment: CDR1 SQVTM and CDR2 ANQGSEA. V lost 4 bases to trimming and J lost 5 bases, with 8 bases between them. This CDR3 is 12 amino acids long. CDR3 region: CSVGVQTGELFF. In DNA, the CDR3 is TGCAGCGTTGGTGTTCAGACCGGGGAGCTGTTTTTT.

The J gene is TRBJ2-7, the V gene TRBV11-3; D unresolved. From germline, CDR1 is SGHNT and CDR2 YENEEA. This CDR3 contains 12 residues. Trimming shortened V by 1 base and J by 1 base, and 2 bases separated the two germline ends. Here the CDR3 reads CASSLGSYEQYF. CDR3 nucleotides: TGTGCCAGCAGCTTAGGATCCTACGAGCAGTACTTC.

For this clone: Other DNA sequences in this specimen translate into the identical CDR3. The chain couples TRBV9 to TRBJ2-3, with D perhaps matching TRBD1 or TRBD2 (5 bases each). This CDR3 has 13 residues. The germline gives CDR1 SGDLS, CDR2 YYNGEE. V shed 0 bases and J shed 3 bases, with 5 bases lying between them. CDR3 region: CASSVGGTDTQYF. The CDR3, as DNA: TGTGCCAGCAGCGTAGGGGGGACAGATACGCAGTATTTT.

This clone is classed as medium-sized. J is TRBJ2-1 and V is TRBV19; D ambiguous. CDR1 is LNHDA, CDR2 SQIVND, per germline (reference sequence). This CDR3 has 13 amino acids. With 3 bases removed from V and 10 bases from J, the gap between germline ends came to 13 bases. CDR3 residues: CASSIGVRREQFF. CDR3 DNA sequence: TGTGCCAGTAGTATTGGGGTACGGCGGGAGCAGTTCTTC.

The chain couples TRBV6-5 to TRBJ2-1, with D unresolved. The V gene's germline CDR1 is MNHEY and CDR2 SVGAGI. The CDR3 loop spans 14 amino acids. V lost 0 bases to trimming and J lost 6 bases, with 9 bases between them. The CDR3 loop reads CASSYSGISNEQFF. The CDR3 DNA reads as TGTGCCAGCAGTTACTCTGGAATTTCCAATGAGCAGTTCTTC.

This rearrangement joins TRBV27 to TRBJ2-2; 12 positions match TRBD1. This CDR3 has 18 amino acids. The ends lost 5 bases at V and 2 bases at J; junction bases unmatched: 9. The germline V gene has CDR1 MNHEY and CDR2 SMNVEV (reference sequence). The CDR3 DNA reads TGTGCCAGCAGTGAAGGGGGGACAGGGGGCTTTAACACCGGGGAGCTGTTTTTT. Protein sequence: CASSEGGTGGFNTGELFF.

This clone was found a few times. V is TRBV5-8 and J is TRBJ1-5; a weak D match, TRBD1 (6 bases). Trimming stripped 4 bases from V and 9 bases from J, with 17 bases between. Germline CDR1 reads SGHTS; CDR2 reads YDEGEE. The CDR3 has 14 amino acids. In DNA form, the CDR3 reads TGTGCCAGCAGCCAAACGCAGGGGTCCCCGCCCCAGCATTTT. It specifies CASSQTQGSPPQHF.

The chain employs TRBV7-9 and TRBJ2-1, with a possible D match to TRBD2 (6 bases). Trimming removed 1 base at V and 7 bases at J, with 17 bases between. The germline CDR1 and CDR2 sequences are SEHNR and FQNEAQ (reference sequence). The CDR3 extends over 16 amino acids. The CDR3: CASSLGGFQGLNEQFF. The CDR3 DNA reads as TGTGCCAGCAGCTTAGGGGGCTTTCAGGGACTGAATGAGCAGTTCTTC.

The chain joins TRBV11-1 to TRBJ2-1; the D is unclear. Germline V gene lookup returns CDR1 SGHAT and CDR2 FQDESV (reference sequence). The V end lost 5 bases, the J end lost 1 base, and 12 bases lay between the germline ends. The CDR3 is 15 residues long. CDR3 amino acids: CASSLGSSSYNEQFF. In DNA form, the CDR3 reads TGTGCCAGCAGCCTAGGATCTAGTTCCTACAATGAGCAGTTCTTC.

CDR3 sequence: CASSMVAGGESGYGYTF. The CDR3 coding sequence is TGCGCCAGCAGCATGGTGGCAGGGGGCGAGTCGGGCTATGGCTACACCTTC. The V and J genes are TRBV5-1 and TRBJ1-2, with 8 bases that match TRBD1. The germline V gene encodes CDR1 SGHRS and CDR2 YFSETQ. The CDR3 is 17 residues long. V shed 4 bases, J shed 4 bases, and the junction held 15 bases outside the gene matches.

The chain carries TRBV5-1 and TRBJ2-1; D gene uncertain. Trimming left V 5 bases short and J 2 bases short, with 14 bases between. The CDR3 runs 15 residues. The germline V gene encodes CDR1 SGHRS and CDR2 YFSETQ. CDR3 amino acids: CASSLTKKTYNEQFF. In DNA form, the CDR3 reads TGCGCCAGCAGTTTGACCAAAAAAACCTACAATGAGCAGTTCTTC.

V and J are TRBV7-2 and TRBJ2-5; 8 positions agree with TRBD2. The CDR3 consists of 14 residues. V lost 4 bases and J lost 4; bases outside the gene matches: 5. Germline V gives CDR1 SGHTA, CDR2 FQGNSA. CDR3 in DNA: TGTGCCAGCAGCTATTACGGGGGGGGAGAGACCCAGTACTTC. Protein product: CASSYYGGGETQYF.

This chain links TRBV4-2 with TRBJ2-3; D might be TRBD2 (6 bases). Germline CDR1 reads LGHNA; CDR2 reads YNFKEQ. The CDR3 sequence is 17 residues long. Trimming took off 5 bases at V and 1 base at J, with 19 bases between the two ends. The CDR3 nucleotides are TGTGCCAGCAGCTTTCAGGGCCCGAAGCGGGGCACAGATACGCAGTATTTT. This translates into CASSFQGPKRGTDTQYF.

The chain links TRBV14 to TRBJ1-2, with 7 bases identical to TRBD1. Germline CDR1 reads SGHDN; CDR2 reads FVKESK. V shed 3 bases and J 4 bases; nucleotides not matched to a gene: 8. The CDR3 is 15 residues long. The CDR3 bases are TGTGCCAGCAGCCACATTATGACAGGGCCCTATGGCTACACCTTC. It is translated as CASSHIMTGPYGYTF.

The gene calls are TRBV7-2 and TRBJ2-7; 10 nucleotides match TRBD2. Germline V gene sequence: CDR1 SGHTA, CDR2 FQGNSA. CDR3 length equals 16 residues. Trimming removed 4 bases from V and 4 bases from J; junction bases left unmatched: 10. The CDR3 spells CASSSAPGSGGYEQYF. CDR3 coding DNA: TGTGCCAGCAGCTCGGCCCCCGGTAGCGGGGGGTACGAGCAGTACTTC.

The chain is built from TRBV5-1 and TRBJ2-5; 8 bases are a match to TRBD1. Trimming at V came to 3 bases and at J to 5 bases, leaving 6 bases not matched to a gene. CDR3 length: 14 residues. Germline CDR1 is SGHRS and CDR2 is YFSETQ. Here the CDR3 reads CASSSRYRGETQYF. The CDR3 region has the DNA TGCGCCAGCAGCTCGAGGTACAGGGGGGAGACCCAGTACTTC.